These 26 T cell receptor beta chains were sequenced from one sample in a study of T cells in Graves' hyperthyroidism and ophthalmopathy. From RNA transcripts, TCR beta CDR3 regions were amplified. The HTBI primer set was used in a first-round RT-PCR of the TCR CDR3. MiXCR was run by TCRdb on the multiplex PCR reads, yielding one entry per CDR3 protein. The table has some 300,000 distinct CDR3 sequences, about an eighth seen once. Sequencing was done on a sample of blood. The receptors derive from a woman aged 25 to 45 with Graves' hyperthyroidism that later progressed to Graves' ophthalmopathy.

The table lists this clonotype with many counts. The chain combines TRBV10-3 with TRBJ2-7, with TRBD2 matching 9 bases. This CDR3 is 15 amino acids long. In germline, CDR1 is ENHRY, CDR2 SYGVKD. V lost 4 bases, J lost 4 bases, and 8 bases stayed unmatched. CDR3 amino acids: CAISAPGSGSYEQYF. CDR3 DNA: TGTGCCATCAGTGCCCCGGGTAGCGGGAGTTACGAGCAGTACTTC.

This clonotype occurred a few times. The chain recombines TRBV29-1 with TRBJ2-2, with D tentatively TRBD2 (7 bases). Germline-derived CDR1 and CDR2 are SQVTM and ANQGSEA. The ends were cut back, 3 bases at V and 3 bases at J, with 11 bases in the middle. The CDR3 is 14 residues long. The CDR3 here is CSVDREGDTGELFF. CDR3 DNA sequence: TGCAGCGTTGATAGGGAGGGGGACACCGGGGAGCTGTTTTTT.

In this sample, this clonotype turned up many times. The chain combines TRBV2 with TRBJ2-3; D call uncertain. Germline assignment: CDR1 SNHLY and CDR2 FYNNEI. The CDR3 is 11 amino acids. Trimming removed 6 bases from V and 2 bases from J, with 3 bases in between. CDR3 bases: TGTGCCAGCAGGTTCACAGATACGCAGTATTTT. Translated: CASRFTDTQYF.

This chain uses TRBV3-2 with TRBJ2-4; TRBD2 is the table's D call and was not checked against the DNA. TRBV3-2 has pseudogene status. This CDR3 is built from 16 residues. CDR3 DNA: TGTGCCAGCAGCCAAGTAGGGACTATACGAAAAAACATTCAGTACTTC. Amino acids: CASSQVGTIRKNIQYF.

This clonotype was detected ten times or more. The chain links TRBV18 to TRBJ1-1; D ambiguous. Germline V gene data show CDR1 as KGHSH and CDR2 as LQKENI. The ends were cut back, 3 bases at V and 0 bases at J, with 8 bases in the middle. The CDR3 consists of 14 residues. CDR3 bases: TGTGCCAGCTCACCGAATTCGGTGAACACTGAAGCTTTCTTT. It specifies CASSPNSVNTEAFF.

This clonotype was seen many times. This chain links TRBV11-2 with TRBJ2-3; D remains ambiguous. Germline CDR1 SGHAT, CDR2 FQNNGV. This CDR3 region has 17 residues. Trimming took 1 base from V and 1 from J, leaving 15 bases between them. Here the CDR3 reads CASSLGMGLLGTDTQYF. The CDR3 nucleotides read TGTGCCAGCAGCTTAGGGATGGGCTTGCTCGGCACAGATACGCAGTATTTT.

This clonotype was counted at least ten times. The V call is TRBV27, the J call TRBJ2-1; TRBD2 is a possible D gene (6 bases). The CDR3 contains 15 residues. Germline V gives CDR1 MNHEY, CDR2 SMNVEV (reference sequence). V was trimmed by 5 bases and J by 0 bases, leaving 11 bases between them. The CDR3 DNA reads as TGTGCCAGCAGTCATAGCGGACCCTCCTACAATGAGCAGTTCTTC. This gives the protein CASSHSGPSYNEQFF.

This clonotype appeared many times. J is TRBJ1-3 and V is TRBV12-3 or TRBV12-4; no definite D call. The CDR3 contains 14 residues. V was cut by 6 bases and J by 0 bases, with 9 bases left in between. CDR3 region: CASRQFLSGNTIYF. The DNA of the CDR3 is TGTGCCAGCAGACAGTTCCTCTCTGGAAACACCATATATTTT.

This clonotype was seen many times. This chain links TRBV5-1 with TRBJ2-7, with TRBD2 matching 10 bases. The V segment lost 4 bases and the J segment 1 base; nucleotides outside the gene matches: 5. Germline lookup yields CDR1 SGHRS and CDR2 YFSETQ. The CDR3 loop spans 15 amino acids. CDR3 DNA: TGCGCCAGCAGCCTTGGGACTAGCGAGTCCTACGAGCAGTACTTC. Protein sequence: CASSLGTSESYEQYF.

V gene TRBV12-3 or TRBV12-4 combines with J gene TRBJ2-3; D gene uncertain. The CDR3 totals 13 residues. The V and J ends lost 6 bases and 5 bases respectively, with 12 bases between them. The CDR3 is CASSAFWGDTQYF. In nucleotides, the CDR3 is TGTGCCAGCAGCGCCTTCTGGGGAGATACGCAGTATTTT.

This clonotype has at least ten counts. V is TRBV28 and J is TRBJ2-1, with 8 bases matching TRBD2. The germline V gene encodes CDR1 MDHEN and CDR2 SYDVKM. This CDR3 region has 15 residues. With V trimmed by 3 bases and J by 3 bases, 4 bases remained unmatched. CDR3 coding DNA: TGTGCCAGCAGTTTTAGGACTAGCCTCTACAATGAGCAGTTCTTC. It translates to CASSFRTSLYNEQFF. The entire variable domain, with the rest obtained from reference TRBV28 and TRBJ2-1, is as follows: DVKVTQSSRYLVKRTGEKVFLECVQDMDHENMFWYRQDPGLGLRLIYFSYDVKMKEKGDIPEGYSVSREKKERFSLILESASTNQTSMYLCASSFRTSLYNEQFFGPGTRLTVL.

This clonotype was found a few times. The chain's CDR3 is CASSQEQGSNQPQHF. The CDR3 DNA is TGCGCCAGCAGCCAAGAACAGGGCAGCAATCAGCCCCAGCATTTT. This chain joins TRBV4-3 and TRBJ1-5; a possible D gene is TRBD1 (6 bases). The V and J ends lost 0 bases and 1 base respectively, with 7 bases between them. Germline V gene lookup returns CDR1 LGHNA and CDR2 YSLEER. The CDR3 spans 15 residues.

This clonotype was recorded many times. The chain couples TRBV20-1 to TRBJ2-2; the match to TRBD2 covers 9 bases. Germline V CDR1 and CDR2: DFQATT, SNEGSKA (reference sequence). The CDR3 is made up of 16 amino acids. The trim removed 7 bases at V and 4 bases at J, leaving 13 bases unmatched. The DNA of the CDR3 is TGCAGTGTCCATTCCGTGGGACTAGCCGGCACCGGGGAGCTGTTTTTT. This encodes CSVHSVGLAGTGELFF.

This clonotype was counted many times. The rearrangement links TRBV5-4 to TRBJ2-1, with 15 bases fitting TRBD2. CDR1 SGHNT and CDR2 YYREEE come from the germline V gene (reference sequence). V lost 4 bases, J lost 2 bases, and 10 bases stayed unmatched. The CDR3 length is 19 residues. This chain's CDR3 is CASSVPGLAGGSTYNEQFF. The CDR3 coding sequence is TGTGCCAGCAGCGTCCCGGGACTAGCGGGAGGATCTACCTACAATGAGCAGTTCTTC.

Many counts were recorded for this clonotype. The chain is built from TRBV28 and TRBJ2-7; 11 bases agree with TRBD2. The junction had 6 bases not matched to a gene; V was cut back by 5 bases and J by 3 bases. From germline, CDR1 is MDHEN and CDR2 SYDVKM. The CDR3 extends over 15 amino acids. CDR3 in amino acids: CASSALAGVFYEQYF. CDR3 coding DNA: TGTGCCAGCAGTGCACTAGCGGGAGTCTTCTACGAGCAGTACTTC.

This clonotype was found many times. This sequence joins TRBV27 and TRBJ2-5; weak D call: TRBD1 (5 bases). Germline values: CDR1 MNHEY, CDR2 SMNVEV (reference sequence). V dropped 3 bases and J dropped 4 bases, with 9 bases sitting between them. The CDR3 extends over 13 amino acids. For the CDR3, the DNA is TGTGCCAGCAGTTTCTCCACAGGAGAGACCCAGTACTTC. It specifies CASSFSTGETQYF.

Here the CDR3 reads CASSLQPTSGVLSNEQFF. The CDR3 bases are TGTGCCAGCAGCTTACAACCGACTAGCGGGGTTCTCTCGAATGAGCAGTTCTTC. V gene TRBV7-2 combines with J gene TRBJ2-1, with 11 bases matching TRBD2. Germline values: CDR1 SGHTA, CDR2 FQGNSA. The length of the CDR3 is 18 residues. With V trimmed by 2 bases and J by 7 bases, 13 bases remained unmatched. The whole variable domain, remainder taken from reference TRBV7-2 and TRBJ2-1, is GAGVSQSPSNKVTEKGKDVELRCDPISGHTALYWYRQSLGQGLEFLIYFQGNSAPDKSGLPSDRFSAERTGGSVSTLTIQRTQQEDSAVYLCASSLQPTSGVLSNEQFFGPGTRLTVL.

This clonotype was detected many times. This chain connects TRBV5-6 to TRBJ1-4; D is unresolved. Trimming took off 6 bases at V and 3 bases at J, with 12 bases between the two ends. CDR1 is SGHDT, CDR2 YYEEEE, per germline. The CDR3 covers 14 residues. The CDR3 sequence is CASTGGLPNEKLFF. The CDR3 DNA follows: TGTGCCAGCACCGGAGGCTTACCTAATGAAAAACTGTTTTTT.

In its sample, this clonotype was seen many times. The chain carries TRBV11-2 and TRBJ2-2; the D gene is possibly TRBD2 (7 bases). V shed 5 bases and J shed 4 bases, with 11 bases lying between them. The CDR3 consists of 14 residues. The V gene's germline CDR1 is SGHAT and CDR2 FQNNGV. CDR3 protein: CASSPGGFTGELFF. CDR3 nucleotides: TGTGCCAGCAGCCCGGGGGGCTTCACCGGGGAGCTGTTTTTT.

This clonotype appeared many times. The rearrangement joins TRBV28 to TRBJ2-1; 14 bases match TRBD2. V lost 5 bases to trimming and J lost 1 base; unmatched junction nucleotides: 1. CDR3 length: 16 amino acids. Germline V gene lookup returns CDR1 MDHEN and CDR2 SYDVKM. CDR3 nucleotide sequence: TGTGCCAGCAGTGGGACTAGCGGGAGTTCCTACAATGAGCAGTTCTTC. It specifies CASSGTSGSSYNEQFF.

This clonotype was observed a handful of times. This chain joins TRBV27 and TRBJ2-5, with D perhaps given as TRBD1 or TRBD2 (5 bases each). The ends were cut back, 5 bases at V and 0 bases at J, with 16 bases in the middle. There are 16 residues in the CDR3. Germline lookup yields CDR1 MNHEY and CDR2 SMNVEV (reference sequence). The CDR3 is CASSQLGPTYQETQYF. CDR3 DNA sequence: TGTGCCAGCAGTCAACTGGGACCGACGTACCAAGAGACCCAGTACTTC.

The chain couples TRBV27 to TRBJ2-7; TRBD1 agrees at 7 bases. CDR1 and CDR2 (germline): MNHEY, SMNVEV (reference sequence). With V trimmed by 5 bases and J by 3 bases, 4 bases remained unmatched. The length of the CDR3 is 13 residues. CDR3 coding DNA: TGTGCCAGCAGTACCCGGACAGGCTACGAGCAGTACTTC. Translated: CASSTRTGYEQYF.

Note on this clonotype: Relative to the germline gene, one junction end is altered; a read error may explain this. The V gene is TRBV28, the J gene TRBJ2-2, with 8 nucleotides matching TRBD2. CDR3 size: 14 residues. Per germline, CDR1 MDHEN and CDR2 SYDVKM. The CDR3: CAGSLGLGSGELFF. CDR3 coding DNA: TGTGCCGGCAGTTTGGGACTAGGATCCGGGGAGCTGTTTTTT.

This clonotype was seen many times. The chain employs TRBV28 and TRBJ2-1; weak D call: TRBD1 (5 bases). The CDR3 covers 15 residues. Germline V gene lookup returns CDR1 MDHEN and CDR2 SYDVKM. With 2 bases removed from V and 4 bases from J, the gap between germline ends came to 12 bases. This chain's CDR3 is CASSLGGAGYNEQFF. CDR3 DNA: TGTGCCAGCAGTTTAGGTGGGGCCGGTTACAATGAGCAGTTCTTC. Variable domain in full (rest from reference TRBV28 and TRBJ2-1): DVKVTQSSRYLVKRTGEKVFLECVQDMDHENMFWYRQDPGLGLRLIYFSYDVKMKEKGDIPEGYSVSREKKERFSLILESASTNQTSMYLCASSLGGAGYNEQFFGPGTRLTVL.

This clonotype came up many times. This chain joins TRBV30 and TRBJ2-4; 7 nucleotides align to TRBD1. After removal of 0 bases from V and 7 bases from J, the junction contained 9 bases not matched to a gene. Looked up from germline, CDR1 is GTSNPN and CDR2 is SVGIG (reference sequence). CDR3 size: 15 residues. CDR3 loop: CAWSVMSGGSNIQYF. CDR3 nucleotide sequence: TGTGCCTGGAGTGTAATGTCAGGGGGAAGTAACATTCAGTACTTC. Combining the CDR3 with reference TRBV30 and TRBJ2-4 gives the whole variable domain SQTIHQWPATLVQPVGSPLSLECTVEGTSNPNLYWYRQAAGRGLQLLFYSVGIGQISSEVPQNLSASRPQDRQFILSSKKLLLSDSGFYLCAWSVMSGGSNIQYFGAGTRLSVL.

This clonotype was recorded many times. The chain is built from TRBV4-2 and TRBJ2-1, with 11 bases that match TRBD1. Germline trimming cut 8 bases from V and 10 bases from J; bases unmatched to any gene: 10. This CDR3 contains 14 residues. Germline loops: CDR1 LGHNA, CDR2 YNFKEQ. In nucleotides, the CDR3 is TGTGCCAGCCGAACCGGACAGGGGGCAAGAGAGCAGTTCTTC. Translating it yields CASRTGQGAREQFF.